The 5 T cell receptor beta chains below were found in one sample sequenced in a study of shared clonotypes between healthy human individuals. Sequencing used immunoSEQ multiplex PCR; TCRdb keeps in-frame clones, though not all of them. The sample has roughly 2.4 million clones, approximately 94% seen once; the top ten hold around 0.13%. The sample consisted of naive CD4+ T cells sorted from blood. Subset reported: CD45RA+ positively selected. The receptors here all came from a man between 18 and 29 years old in good health.

In its sample, this clone was seen once. CDR3 in amino acids: CAWSTGTGGGLRGYTF. The CDR3 coding sequence is TGTGCCTGGAGTACCGGGACAGGGGGCGGTTTGAGGGGCTACACCTTC. This chain links TRBV30 with TRBJ1-2; the match to TRBD1 covers 12 bases. CDR1 and CDR2 (germline): GTSNPN, SVGIG (reference sequence). The length of the CDR3 is 16 residues. V lost 2 bases to trimming and J lost 8 bases; unmatched junction nucleotides: 12.

The table lists this clone with a count of one. The CDR3 here is CASSPAGWGTDTQYF. The CDR3 DNA sequence: TGTGCCAGCTCACCAGCGGGCTGGGGCACAGATACGCAGTATTTT. The V and J genes are TRBV18 and TRBJ2-3; weak D call: TRBD2 (5 bases). Germline lookup yields CDR1 KGHSH and CDR2 LQKENI. This CDR3 is 15 amino acids long. V gave up 2 bases and J gave up 1 base, with 10 bases separating them.

The chain uses TRBV4-1 and TRBJ2-1; D could derive from TRBD1 or TRBD2 (5 bases each). The CDR3 totals 16 residues. Looked up from germline, CDR1 is MGHRA and CDR2 is YSYEKL. The V gene lost 2 bases and the J gene lost 4 bases, with 15 bases spanning the gap. The CDR3 bases are TGCGCCAGCAGCCAACCACGGGGCGGAGAATACAATGAGCAGTTCTTC. As protein: CASSQPRGGEYNEQFF.

The chain joins TRBV7-2 to TRBJ2-7; 7 bases map to TRBD1. This CDR3 contains 15 residues. The V and J ends lost 5 bases and 2 bases, in that order; junction bases with no gene match: 9. Germline loops: CDR1 SGHTA, CDR2 FQGNSA. Here the CDR3 reads CASSRGTEYPYEQYF. Written as DNA, the CDR3 is TGTGCCAGCAGCAGGGGGACAGAATACCCCTACGAGCAGTACTTC.

This chain uses TRBV7-9 with TRBJ1-1, with D perhaps TRBD1 (5 bases). V was trimmed by 5 bases and J by 0 bases, leaving 16 bases between them. The CDR3 is made up of 16 amino acids. From germline, CDR1 is SEHNR and CDR2 FQNEAQ (reference sequence). CDR3 DNA sequence: TGTGCCAGCAGCCTGCTGGGACCTAGGATGAACACTGAAGCTTTCTTT. This translates into CASSLLGPRMNTEAFF.